Following are 20 T cell receptor beta chains from one sample sequenced in a study of CD8 T cells in ankylosing spondylitis. TCRdb processed the 5' RACE reads anew with MiXCR; each CDR3 protein has one entry. The sample records roughly 490,000 distinct CDR3 sequences, approximately 5.3% being singletons. Overall study findings and caveats: Seemingly characteristic of ankylosing spondylitis blood was a TCR beta motif consisting of about 8 highly homologous variants.

These TCRs are of unknown antigen specificity. What was sequenced was blood, either unsorted or a sorted T cell fraction (not recorded which). These TCRs come from a male donor with ankylosing spondylitis.

The chain joins TRBV13 to TRBJ2-3; 15 nucleotides align to TRBD2. Germline CDR1 PRHDT, CDR2 FYEKMQ (reference sequence). This CDR3 region has 17 residues. Losses at the gene ends were 4 bases for V and 1 base for J; bases not matched to a gene: 3. CDR3 protein: CASSSWTSGGGTDTQYF. DNA of the CDR3: TGTGCCAGCAGCTCATGGACTAGCGGGGGGGGCACAGATACGCAGTATTTT. Supplemented by reference TRBV13 and TRBJ2-3, the full variable domain reads AAGVIQSPRHLIKEKRETATLKCYPIPRHDTVYWYQQGPGQDPQFLISFYEKMQSDKGSIPDRFSAQQFSDYHSELNMSSLELGDSALYFCASSSWTSGGGTDTQYFGPGTRLTVL.

This clonotype came up many times. The CDR3 loop reads CSFLAGNSYEQYF. The CDR3 nucleotides read TGCAGCTTTCTGGCGGGAAATTCCTACGAGCAGTACTTC. The rearrangement joins TRBV20-1 to TRBJ2-7, with D perhaps TRBD2 (6 bases). The CDR3 sequence is 13 residues long. Germline CDR1 and CDR2: DFQATT and SNEGSKA (reference sequence).

This clonotype was observed a few times. The chain is built from TRBV6-5 and TRBJ2-7; maybe TRBD1 (5 bases). Trimming removed 4 bases from V and 1 base from J, with 17 bases in between. The CDR3 is made up of 16 amino acids. The germline V gene has CDR1 MNHEY and CDR2 SVGAGI. The CDR3 DNA reads as TGTGCCAGCAGTTCCGACAGTCCCAGGTGGTCCTACGAGCAGTACTTC. Translated: CASSSDSPRWSYEQYF.

Ten or more counts support this clonotype. The rearrangement uses TRBV6-2 or TRBV6-3 and TRBJ1-5; 7 nucleotides match TRBD1. This CDR3 is built from 15 residues. Trimming removed 5 bases from V and 6 bases from J; junction bases left unmatched: 10. Germline values: CDR1 MNHEY, CDR2 SVGEGT. DNA for the CDR3: TGTGCCAGCAGTCGACAGGGAATTAAGAGTCAGCCCCAGCATTTT. Translated: CASSRQGIKSQPQHF.

This clonotype was found many times. The chain couples TRBV6-1 to TRBJ2-3; D is ambiguous. The germline V and J ends were trimmed by 3 bases and 0 bases, with 4 bases remaining between them. Germline V lookup: CDR1 MNHNS, CDR2 SASEGT. The CDR3 length is 13 residues. The CDR3 DNA sequence: TGTGCCAGCAGTGACGGAAGCACAGATACGCAGTATTTT. It yields the protein CASSDGSTDTQYF.

This clonotype has ten or more counts. The chain carries TRBV28 and TRBJ2-4; 8 bases map to TRBD1. Germline loops: CDR1 MDHEN, CDR2 SYDVKM. Unmatched junction bases numbered 8, after V lost 4 bases and J lost 9 bases. This CDR3 is built from 14 residues. The CDR3 sequence is CASSWVGQGAIQYF. The CDR3 coding sequence is TGTGCCAGCAGTTGGGTCGGACAGGGTGCCATTCAGTACTTC.

A single count supports this clonotype. The rearrangement links TRBV10-1 to TRBJ2-1, with 7 bases identical to TRBD2. This CDR3 has 15 residues. Trimming at V came to 5 bases and at J to 8 bases, leaving 12 bases not matched to a gene. Looked up from germline, CDR1 is WNHNN and CDR2 is SYGVQD (reference sequence). This CDR3 is CASSMGGGRCDEQFF. The CDR3 nucleotides read TGCGCCAGCAGTATGGGGGGGGGTCGTTGCGATGAGCAGTTCTTC.

In its sample, this clonotype was seen a few times. V and J are TRBV7-2 and TRBJ2-5; D is unresolved. V was pared by 1 base and J by 2 bases, with 8 bases between. CDR1 is SGHTA and CDR2 is FQGNSA in the germline V gene. The CDR3 consists of 14 residues. For the CDR3, the DNA is TGTGCCAGCAGCTTAGTTGACTGGCAAGAGACCCAGTACTTC. Its protein product is CASSLVDWQETQYF.

This clonotype was observed at least ten times. The chain employs TRBV10-3 and TRBJ2-7, with TRBD1 matching 7 bases. The CDR3 contains 14 residues. Unmatched junction bases numbered 10, after V lost 6 bases and J lost 5 bases. Looked up from germline, CDR1 is ENHRY and CDR2 is SYGVKD. Here the CDR3 reads CAISGPLDRDEQYF. The CDR3 bases are TGTGCCATCAGCGGCCCCCTTGACAGGGACGAGCAGTACTTC.

This clonotype came up many times. The rearrangement links TRBV24-1 to TRBJ1-2; the D gene is possibly TRBD1 (6 bases). CDR1 is KGHDR and CDR2 is SFDVKD in the germline V gene. Trimming left V 4 bases short and J 2 bases short, with 13 bases between. CDR3 size: 15 residues. The CDR3 nucleotides read TGTGCCACCAGTGACAGGGGAGGTTGGAACTATGGCTACACCTTC. This sequence encodes CATSDRGGWNYGYTF.

This clonotype was seen repeatedly, ten times or more. This sequence joins TRBV20-1 and TRBJ2-5; D is perhaps TRBD2 (5 bases). Germline loops: CDR1 DFQATT, CDR2 SNEGSKA (reference sequence). Deletions cut 3 bases from V and 1 base from J, with 9 bases between. The CDR3 loop spans 13 amino acids. As DNA, the CDR3 is TGCAGTGCTAGGGTAGAGGGCCAAGAGACCCAGTACTTC. Its translation is CSARVEGQETQYF.

At least ten counts were recorded for this clonotype. The V and J genes are TRBV15 and TRBJ2-1; 9 bases map to TRBD1. V shed 8 bases, J shed 0 bases, and the junction held 17 bases outside the gene matches. CDR3 length: 19 amino acids. Per the germline V gene, CDR1 is LNHNV and CDR2 is YYDKDF (reference sequence). The CDR3 here is CATGSGTGILRSSYNEQFF. DNA for the CDR3: TGTGCCACCGGGTCCGGGACAGGGATTCTACGGAGCTCCTACAATGAGCAGTTCTTC.

In this sample, this clonotype turned up many times. The V and J genes are TRBV6-2 or TRBV6-3 and TRBJ2-7, with D hard to call. Germline CDR1 and CDR2: MNHEY and SVGEGT. The CDR3 is made up of 13 amino acids. Trimming shortened V by 6 bases and J by 6 bases, and 15 bases separated the two germline ends. CDR3 sequence (DNA): TGTGCCAGCAGACCTGCAGGACCCCCCGAGCAGTACTTC. Its translation is CASRPAGPPEQYF.

This sequence joins TRBV20-1 and TRBJ2-5; D is unclear. Germline V CDR1 and CDR2: DFQATT, SNEGSKA (reference sequence). V was trimmed by 3 bases and J by 5 bases, leaving 13 bases between them. There are 13 residues in the CDR3. The CDR3 sequence is CSARKSGVETQYF. For the CDR3, the DNA is TGCAGTGCTAGGAAGTCAGGAGTGGAGACCCAGTACTTC.

This clonotype was observed a few times. A junction end diverges from the germline sequence, so it may reflect a read error. The rearrangement links TRBV5-1 to TRBJ1-1; D unclear. CDR3 length: 13 amino acids. Looked up from germline, CDR1 is SGHRS and CDR2 is YFSETQ. The CDR3 sequence: CASRLDPNTEAFF. The DNA for the CDR3 is TGCGCCAGCAGATTGGACCCGAACACTGAAGCTTTCTTT.

This clonotype has ten or more counts. V gene TRBV6-1 combines with J gene TRBJ2-7; possible D gene TRBD1, 6 bases. V gave up 5 bases and J gave up 3 bases, with 11 bases separating them. The CDR3 length is 13 residues. Germline-derived CDR1 and CDR2 are MNHNS and SASEGT. CDR3 region: CASSKRQVYEQYF. The DNA of the CDR3 is TGTGCCAGCAGTAAGCGACAGGTCTACGAGCAGTACTTC.

This clonotype was recorded at least ten times. The genes are TRBV5-1 and TRBJ2-5; a weak D match, TRBD1 (6 bases). Germline V gene lookup returns CDR1 SGHRS and CDR2 YFSETQ. The CDR3 consists of 15 residues. Trimming shortened V by 0 bases and J by 5 bases, and 14 bases separated the two germline ends. DNA of the CDR3: TGCGCCAGCAGCTTGGTAGGCGGTCAGGGGGAGACCCAGTACTTC. Encoded protein: CASSLVGGQGETQYF.

This clonotype came up many times. The CDR3 region is CASSQVVRASYGYTF. CDR3 nucleotides: TGCGCCAGCAGCCAAGTTGTCAGGGCATCTTATGGCTACACCTTC. J is TRBJ1-2 and V is TRBV4-3; a weak D match, TRBD1 (5 bases). V was pared by 1 base and J by 5 bases, with 14 bases between. CDR1 LGHNA and CDR2 YSLEER come from the germline V gene. The CDR3 is made up of 15 amino acids.

This clonotype was observed many times. The CDR3 DNA follows: TGTGCCACGGAAGTGTTGGCTAACTATGGCTACACCTTC. It encodes CATEVLANYGYTF. The V gene is TRBV28, the J gene TRBJ1-2; D is unclear. Germline V gene lookup returns CDR1 MDHEN and CDR2 SYDVKM. This CDR3 region has 13 residues. Trimming pared 10 bases from V and 0 bases from J, leaving 12 bases between.

This clonotype was seen ten or more times. V is TRBV5-1 and J is TRBJ2-1; 8 nucleotides align to TRBD2. Losses at the gene ends were 0 bases for V and 8 bases for J; bases not matched to a gene: 7. Germline CDR1 is SGHRS and CDR2 is YFSETQ. The CDR3 totals 15 residues. The CDR3, as DNA: TGCGCCAGCAGCTTGGATCCGGGGGGGCTTTATGAGCAGTTCTTC. This gives the protein CASSLDPGGLYEQFF.